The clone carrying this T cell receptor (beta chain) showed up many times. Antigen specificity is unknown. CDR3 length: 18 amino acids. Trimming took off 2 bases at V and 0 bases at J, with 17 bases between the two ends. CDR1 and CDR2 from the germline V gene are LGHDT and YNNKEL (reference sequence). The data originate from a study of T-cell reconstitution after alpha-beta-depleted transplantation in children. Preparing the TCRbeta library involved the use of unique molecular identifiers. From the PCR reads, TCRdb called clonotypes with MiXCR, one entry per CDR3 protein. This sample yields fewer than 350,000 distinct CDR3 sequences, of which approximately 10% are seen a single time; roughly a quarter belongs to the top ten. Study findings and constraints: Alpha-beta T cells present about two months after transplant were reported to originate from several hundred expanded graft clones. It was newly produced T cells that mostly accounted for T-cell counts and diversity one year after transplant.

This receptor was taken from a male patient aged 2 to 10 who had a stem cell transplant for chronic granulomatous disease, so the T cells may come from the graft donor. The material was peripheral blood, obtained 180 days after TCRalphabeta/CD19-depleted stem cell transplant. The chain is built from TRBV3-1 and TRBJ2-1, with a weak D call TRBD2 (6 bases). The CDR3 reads CASSQNRLGKSSYNEQFF. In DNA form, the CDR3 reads TGTGCCAGCAGCCAAAACAGACTAGGCAAGAGCTCCTACAATGAGCAGTTCTTC.